The present T cell receptor beta chain was sequenced within a study of T cell clonality in common variable immunodeficiency. Sequencing input was equivalent genomic DNA from CVID and controls. Method: immunoSEQ multiplex PCR; TCRdb's copy keeps in-frame clones and lacks some. The sample holds around 39,000 clones, and no clone turns up only once. This clone was seen repeatedly, ten times or more. Coverage ceases 3 residues before the CDR3 finishes, and the germline J gene fills in the end. There are 13 residues in the CDR3. CDR1 is KGHSH, CDR2 LQKENI, per germline. V was clipped by 5 bases and J by 4 bases, with 12 bases between them.

The source is a person aged 18 to 75 in good health. The sequenced sample consisted of peripheral blood mononuclear cells. This chain links TRBV18 with TRBJ2-7; the D is unclear. The sequenced CDR3 bases are TGTGCCAGCTCAGTAGCTGAAAGGTACGAG. Its protein product is CASSVAERYE. The entire CDR3 sequence reads CASSVAERYEQYF.